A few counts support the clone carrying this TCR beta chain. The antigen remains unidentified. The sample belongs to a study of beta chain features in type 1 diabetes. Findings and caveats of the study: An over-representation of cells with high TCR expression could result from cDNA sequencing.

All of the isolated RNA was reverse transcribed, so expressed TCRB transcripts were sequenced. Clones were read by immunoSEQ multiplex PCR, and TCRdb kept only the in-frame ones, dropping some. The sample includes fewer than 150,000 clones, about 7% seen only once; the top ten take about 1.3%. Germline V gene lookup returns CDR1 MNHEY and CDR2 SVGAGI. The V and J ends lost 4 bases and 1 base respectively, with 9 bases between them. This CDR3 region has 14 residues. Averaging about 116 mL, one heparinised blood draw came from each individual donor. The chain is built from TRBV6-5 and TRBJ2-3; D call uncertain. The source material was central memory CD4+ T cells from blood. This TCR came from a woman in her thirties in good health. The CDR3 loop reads CASSSIEGTDTQYF. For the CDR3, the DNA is TGTGCCAGCAGTTCTATTGAGGGCACAGATACGCAGTATTTT.